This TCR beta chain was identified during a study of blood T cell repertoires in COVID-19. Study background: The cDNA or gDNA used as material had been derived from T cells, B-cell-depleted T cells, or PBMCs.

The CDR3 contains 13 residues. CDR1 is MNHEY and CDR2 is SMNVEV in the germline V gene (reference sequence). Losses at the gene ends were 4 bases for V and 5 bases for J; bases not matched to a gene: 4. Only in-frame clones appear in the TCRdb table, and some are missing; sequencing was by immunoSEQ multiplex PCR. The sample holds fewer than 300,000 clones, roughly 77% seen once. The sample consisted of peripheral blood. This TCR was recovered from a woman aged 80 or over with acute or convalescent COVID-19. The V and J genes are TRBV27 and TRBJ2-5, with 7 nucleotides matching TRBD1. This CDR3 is CASSSRQGETQYF. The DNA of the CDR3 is TGTGCCAGCAGTTCCCGACAGGGCGAGACCCAGTACTTC.